These T cell receptor beta chains were read from a single sample in a study of shared clonotypes between healthy human individuals. Data came from immunoSEQ multiplex PCR; TCRdb stores just in-frame clones and leaves some out. The sample gives about 600,000 clones, roughly 98% of which show up once; approximately 0.33% is in the top ten. The source material was naive CD8+ T cells sorted from blood. The receptors originated from a man younger than 40 in good health. CDR3s include the opening cysteine and the closing phenylalanine or tryptophan. A D gene is named only where the DNA matches it firmly. The listing skips clone size in some rows; elsewhere it reads once, few, many or a size class.

>-|TRBJ1-3|-|TRBV28
CASVGFPLSGNTIYF
TGTGCCAGCGTCGGGTTCCCTCTCTCTGGAAACACCATATATTTT
>-|TRBJ1-5|-|TRBV27
CASSSRNQPQHF
TGTGCCAGCAGTTCTCGAAATCAGCCCCAGCATTTT
>-|TRBJ1-1|-|TRBV5-4
CASSLIGAGAFF
TGTGCCAGCAGCTTAATAGGGGCTGGAGCTTTCTTT
>TRBD2|TRBJ2-1|-|TRBV25-1
CASSDPSSGRREQFF
TGTGCCAGCAGTGACCCCTCGAGCGGGAGACGGGAGCAGTTCTTC
>-|TRBJ1-1|-|TRBV29-1
CSVTKQGMNTEAFF
TGCAGCGTCACTAAACAGGGCATGAACACTGAAGCTTTCTTT
>-|TRBJ2-1|-|TRBV9
CASSVAYNEQFF
TGTGCCAGCAGCGTAGCATACAATGAGCAGTTCTTC
>TRBD1|TRBJ2-7|-|TRBV10-3
CAIRGTGVEYEQYF
TGTGCCATCAGGGGGACAGGGGTTGAATACGAGCAGTACTTC
>-|TRBJ2-7|-|TRBV7-2
CASSLQTSYEQYF
TGTGCCAGCAGCTTACAGACTAGCTACGAGCAGTACTTC
>TRBD1|TRBJ1-5|-|TRBV4-1
CASSQEGGGDRESQPQHF
TGCGCCAGCAGCCAGGAGGGAGGAGGAGACAGGGAAAGTCAGCCCCAGCATTTT
>-|TRBJ1-5|-|TRBV9
CASSREGAANQPQHF
TGTGCCAGCAGCCGAGAGGGAGCGGCTAATCAGCCCCAGCATTTT
>TRBD1|TRBJ1-1|-|TRBV5-1
CASSLGDRNTEAFF
TGCGCCAGCAGCTTGGGGGACAGGAACACTGAAGCTTTCTTT
>TRBD1|TRBJ1-2|-|TRBV7-6
CASSDQGRGQLIYGYTF
TGTGCCAGCAGCGATCAGGGGAGGGGACAGCTCATTTATGGCTACACCTTC
>-|TRBJ2-5|-|TRBV11-2
CASSPFMGGAPETQYF
TGTGCCAGCAGCCCTTTTATGGGAGGTGCCCCGGAGACCCAGTACTTC
>-|TRBJ2-5|-|TRBV29-1
CSVEGTKHTPDDPQETQYF
TGCAGCGTTGAAGGGACAAAACATACCCCAGATGATCCCCAAGAGACCCAGTACTTC
>-|TRBJ1-2|-|TRBV6-5
CASSPGVFSYGYTF
TGTGCCAGCAGTCCCGGGGTTTTTTCCTATGGCTACACCTTC
>-|TRBJ1-1|-|TRBV29-1
CSVGGAPTEAFF
TGCAGCGTTGGTGGAGCGCCCACTGAAGCTTTCTTT
>TRBD2|TRBJ2-7|-|TRBV29-1
CSVHDGTRSSYEQYF
TGCAGCGTTCACGACGGGACTAGGAGCTCCTACGAGCAGTACTTC
>TRBD2|TRBJ2-3|-|TRBV2
CASSGTSGRSDTQYF
TGTGCCAGCAGCGGTACTAGCGGGAGGTCAGATACGCAGTATTTT
>-|TRBJ2-1|-|TRBV27
CASSRQSNEQFF
TGTGCCAGCAGTAGACAGAGTAATGAGCAGTTCTTC
>-|TRBJ2-7|-|TRBV19
CASRLRDTNDPSYEQYF
TGTGCCAGTAGACTTAGGGATACGAACGACCCCAGCTACGAGCAGTACTTC
>-|TRBJ2-7|-|TRBV14
CASSQDTRAQYF
TGTGCCAGCAGCCAAGATACGCGCGCCCAGTACTTC
>TRBD2|TRBJ2-7|-|TRBV11-2
CASSLDTSGTWEQYF
TGTGCCAGCAGCTTAGATACTAGCGGGACATGGGAGCAGTACTTC
>-|TRBJ2-3|-|TRBV30
CAWSPGVGTDTQYF
TGTGCCTGGAGTCCAGGGGTGGGTACAGATACGCAGTATTTT
>-|TRBJ2-5|-|TRBV7-9
CASNGGETKETQYF
TGTGCCAGCAACGGGGGAGAAACAAAAGAGACCCAGTACTTC
>TRBD1|TRBJ2-1|-|TRBV27
CASSYGTGGLEQFF
TGTGCCAGCAGTTACGGGACAGGGGGCTTGGAGCAGTTCTTC
>-|TRBJ2-7|-|TRBV28
CASSLSDYEQYF
TGTGCCAGCAGTTTATCCGATTACGAGCAGTACTTC
>-|TRBJ1-1|-|TRBV5-1
CASSLGGGRTEAFF
TGCGCCAGCAGCTTGGGTGGGGGTAGGACTGAAGCTTTCTTT
>-|TRBJ2-7|-|TRBV5-6
CASSSGGYEQYF
TGTGCCAGCAGCTCAGGAGGCTACGAGCAGTACTTC
>-|TRBJ1-5|few|TRBV15
CATSRDRAGRQPQHF
TGTGCCACCAGCAGAGACAGGGCTGGAAGGCAGCCCCAGCATTTT
>-|TRBJ1-1|-|TRBV2
CASSESTANTEAFF
TGTGCCAGCAGTGAATCCACAGCGAACACTGAAGCTTTCTTT
>-|TRBJ1-5|-|TRBV9
CASGQPQHF
TGTGCCAGCGGTCAGCCCCAGCATTTT
>-|TRBJ2-7|-|TRBV29-1
CSVGWTDSSYEQYF
TGCAGCGTCGGGTGGACCGATAGCTCCTACGAGCAGTACTTC